This entry lists 27 T cell receptor beta chains sequenced from one sample in a study of blood T cell repertoires in COVID-19. The table came from immunoSEQ multiplex PCR; TCRdb's copy has only in-frame clones and leaves some out. The repertoire holds around 190,000 clones, with around 83% as singletons. The sequencing sample was made of PBMCs or T cells enriched from blood (not recorded which). These receptors all stem from a woman aged 25 to 39 who had been exposed to COVID-19.

This clone was seen a few times. The chain has TRBV6-2 or TRBV6-3 and TRBJ1-5, with D perhaps TRBD1 (5 bases). This CDR3 is 16 amino acids long. Germline CDR1 is MNHEY and CDR2 is SVGEGT. V gave up 2 bases and J gave up 4 bases, with 15 bases separating them. This chain's CDR3 is CASSYPYRRGNQPQHF. The CDR3, as DNA: TGTGCCAGCAGTTACCCTTACCGACGGGGGAATCAGCCCCAGCATTTT.

This chain connects TRBV2 to TRBJ2-2; D might be TRBD1 (5 bases). In germline, CDR1 is SNHLY, CDR2 FYNNEI. CDR3 size: 12 residues. V gave up 6 bases and J gave up 6 bases, with 8 bases separating them. The CDR3: CASSRESGELFF. CDR3 bases: TGTGCCAGCAGCAGGGAATCCGGGGAGCTGTTTTTT.

The rearrangement joins TRBV7-2 to TRBJ2-1, with a tentative D call TRBD1 (5 bases). V lost 6 bases to trimming and J lost 4 bases, with 10 bases between them. The CDR3 is 13 residues long. Germline CDR1 reads SGHTA; CDR2 reads FQGNSA. The CDR3 spells CASSQGNYNEQFF. In DNA form, the CDR3 reads TGTGCCAGCAGTCAGGGTAATTACAATGAGCAGTTCTTC. Complete variable domain (other parts from reference TRBV7-2 and TRBJ2-1): GAGVSQSPSNKVTEKGKDVELRCDPISGHTALYWYRQSLGQGLEFLIYFQGNSAPDKSGLPSDRFSAERTGGSVSTLTIQRTQQEDSAVYLCASSQGNYNEQFFGPGTRLTVL.

The rearrangement links TRBV6-1 to TRBJ1-2, with D tentatively TRBD1 (6 bases). The CDR3 contains 13 residues. CDR1 and CDR2 from the germline V gene are MNHNS and SASEGT. With 6 bases removed from V and 4 bases from J, the gap between germline ends came to 12 bases. CDR3 bases: TGTGCCAGCAGAGGACAGTTGGGCTATGGCTACACCTTC. Amino acid sequence: CASRGQLGYGYTF.

The rearrangement joins TRBV5-6 to TRBJ2-1; D remains unclear. The CDR3 has 12 residues. CDR1 SGHDT and CDR2 YYEEEE come from the germline V gene. Deletions cut 0 bases from V and 6 bases from J, with 4 bases between. CDR3 residues: CASSLVSNEQFF. The CDR3 DNA sequence: TGTGCCAGCAGCTTGGTTAGCAATGAGCAGTTCTTC.

With regard to this clone: One end of the junction is discordant with germline, which a read error may explain. CDR3 amino acids: CASREGGTGIFYEQYF. The CDR3 DNA sequence: TGTGCCAGCAGGGAAGGAGGGACAGGCATCTTCTACGAGCAGTACTTC. The rearrangement joins TRBV6-1 to TRBJ2-7; 8 bases line up with TRBD1. Germline V gene lookup returns CDR1 MNHNS and CDR2 SASEGT. This CDR3 is built from 16 residues.

The V call is TRBV19, the J call TRBJ2-7; TRBD2 aligns across 10 bases. Germline V CDR1 and CDR2: LNHDA, SQIVND (reference sequence). The length of the CDR3 is 14 residues. Trimming cost V 2 bases and J 6 bases; bases outside gene matches: 4. The CDR3 region is CASSISLAGAEQYF. DNA for the CDR3: TGTGCCAGTAGTATAAGCCTAGCGGGGGCCGAGCAGTACTTC.

In its sample, this clone was seen a few times. The chain joins TRBV19 to TRBJ2-1; D not certain. Per germline, CDR1 LNHDA and CDR2 SQIVND (reference sequence). The CDR3 sequence is 13 residues long. Trimming removed 5 bases from V and 6 bases from J, with 11 bases in between. In DNA form, the CDR3 reads TGTGCCAGTAGTGACCAGCCTAGCAATGAGCAGTTCTTC. Translating gives CASSDQPSNEQFF.

The chain couples TRBV6-1 to TRBJ2-1, with TRBD1 as a possible D gene (6 bases). The germline V and J ends were trimmed by 2 bases and 0 bases, with 8 bases remaining between them. The CDR3 contains 15 residues. Looked up from germline, CDR1 is MNHNS and CDR2 is SASEGT. The CDR3 region has the DNA TGTGCCAGCAGTGAATTGACAGGCTCCTACAATGAGCAGTTCTTC. Protein: CASSELTGSYNEQFF.

The rearrangement links TRBV7-2 to TRBJ1-2; 9 bases line up with TRBD1. Per the germline V gene, CDR1 is SGHTA and CDR2 is FQGNSA. CDR3 length: 13 residues. V was clipped by 7 bases and J by 4 bases; unmatched bases: 4. CDR3: CASTEDRGYGYTF. CDR3 nucleotides: TGTGCCAGCACTGAGGACAGGGGCTATGGCTACACCTTC.

The chain is built from TRBV5-1 and TRBJ2-7, with D possibly TRBD2 on 5 matching bases. Trimming pared 0 bases from V and 2 bases from J, leaving 9 bases between. Germline-derived CDR1 and CDR2 are SGHRS and YFSETQ. This CDR3 is 14 amino acids long. This chain's CDR3 is CASSLAKGAYEQYF. CDR3 coding DNA: TGCGCCAGCAGCTTGGCGAAGGGAGCCTACGAGCAGTACTTC.

The rearrangement joins TRBV18 to TRBJ1-4; D might be TRBD1 (5 bases). This CDR3 is 15 amino acids long. V lost 3 bases to trimming and J lost 7 bases, with 15 bases between them. Germline assignment: CDR1 KGHSH and CDR2 LQKENI. In nucleotides, the CDR3 is TGTGCCAGCTCACCTATTACGAACGGGGGTGAAAAACTGTTTTTT. Translating gives CASSPITNGGEKLFF.

V is TRBV30 and J is TRBJ1-1; the match to TRBD1 covers 9 bases. This CDR3 is 15 amino acids long. The germline V gene encodes CDR1 GTSNPN and CDR2 SVGIG (reference sequence). Trimming cost V 3 bases and J 1 base; bases outside gene matches: 6. CDR3 loop: CAWSVGQGENTEAFF. Here the CDR3 DNA reads TGTGCCTGGAGCGTGGGACAGGGCGAGAACACTGAAGCTTTCTTT.

V gene TRBV11-2 combines with J gene TRBJ2-2; possible D gene TRBD1, 6 bases. The germline CDR1 and CDR2 sequences are SGHAT and FQNNGV. The CDR3 has 16 amino acids. Trimming took 5 bases from V and 2 from J, leaving 15 bases between them. As DNA, the CDR3 is TGTGCCAGCAGCATTACTCGAGGGGGAAACACCGGGGAGCTGTTTTTT. Protein: CASSITRGGNTGELFF.

The gene calls are TRBV19 and TRBJ1-3, with D perhaps matching TRBD1 (6 bases). The CDR3 consists of 14 residues. V was cut by 8 bases and J by 0 bases, with 11 bases left in between. The germline gives CDR1 LNHDA, CDR2 SQIVND (reference sequence). CDR3 nucleotides: TGTGCCAGTCGGGACACCTTCTCTGGAAACACCATATATTTT. Its protein is CASRDTFSGNTIYF.

This chain uses TRBV5-5 with TRBJ2-5; 9 nucleotides agree with TRBD2. CDR3 length: 14 amino acids. The V and J ends lost 4 bases and 5 bases, in that order; junction bases with no gene match: 6. Per the germline V gene, CDR1 is SGHKS and CDR2 is YYEKEE (reference sequence). CDR3 region: CASSPRTSEETQYF. The CDR3 nucleotides are TGTGCCAGCAGCCCCCGGACTAGCGAGGAGACCCAGTACTTC.

The genes are TRBV4-1 and TRBJ2-1; D gene ambiguous. Germline V gene lookup returns CDR1 MGHRA and CDR2 YSYEKL. The CDR3 has 12 amino acids. Trimming left V 1 base short and J 10 bases short, with 8 bases between. This CDR3 reads CASSQGPGEQFF. DNA of the CDR3: TGCGCCAGCAGCCAAGGCCCCGGGGAGCAGTTCTTC.

This chain links TRBV4-1 with TRBJ1-4, with D unclear. V dropped 3 bases and J dropped 4 bases, with 15 bases sitting between them. This CDR3 spans 16 amino acids. Germline CDR1 is MGHRA and CDR2 is YSYEKL. The CDR3 spells CASSHTLVRVNEKLFF. DNA for the CDR3: TGCGCCAGCAGCCACACGCTGGTGAGGGTTAATGAAAAACTGTTTTTT.

V and J are TRBV9 and TRBJ1-3; 9 bases align to TRBD1. V was clipped by 4 bases and J by 1 base; unmatched bases: 6. Germline loops: CDR1 SGDLS, CDR2 YYNGEE. This CDR3 region has 16 residues. CDR3 DNA: TGTGCCAGCAGCCCCCGGGACAGGGCGTCTGGAAACACCATATATTTT. Residues: CASSPRDRASGNTIYF.

V usage is TRBV3-1 (or the pseudogene TRBV3-2) and J usage is TRBJ1-5, with 10 bases matching TRBD1. Germline assignment: CDR1 LGHDT and CDR2 YNNKEL (reference sequence). Trimming took 0 bases from V and 7 from J; bases not matched to a gene: 6. The CDR3 has 16 residues. CDR3 amino acids: CASSQEGTGVRQPQHF. CDR3 DNA: TGTGCCAGCAGCCAAGAGGGGACAGGGGTGAGACAGCCCCAGCATTTT.

The chain joins TRBV19 to TRBJ2-5; 7 bases fit TRBD1. The germline V gene encodes CDR1 LNHDA and CDR2 SQIVND (reference sequence). V gave up 4 bases and J gave up 1 base; unmatched junction bases: 9. CDR3 length equals 16 residues. This CDR3 reads CASSTRTGLAQETQYF. In DNA, the CDR3 is TGTGCCAGTAGTACGCGGACAGGTCTGGCCCAAGAGACCCAGTACTTC.

The chain carries TRBV5-1 and TRBJ2-1; possibly TRBD2 for D (6 bases). Trimming pared 4 bases from V and 5 bases from J, leaving 13 bases between. The germline V gene has CDR1 SGHRS and CDR2 YFSETQ. CDR3 size: 14 residues. The CDR3 is CASSSRASDNEQFF. CDR3 in DNA: TGCGCCAGCAGCAGCAGGGCTAGCGACAATGAGCAGTTCTTC.

The rearrangement uses TRBV5-6 and TRBJ1-2; D is ambiguous. From germline, CDR1 is SGHDT and CDR2 YYEEEE. Trimming shortened V by 4 bases and J by 1 base, and 14 bases separated the two germline ends. The CDR3 extends over 15 amino acids. Here the CDR3 DNA reads TGTGCCAGCAGCCCCAGAGGGAGGTATAACTATGGCTACACCTTC. It translates to CASSPRGRYNYGYTF.

The chain carries TRBV18 and TRBJ1-2; maybe TRBD1 (5 bases). The CDR3 is 13 residues long. Germline V gives CDR1 KGHSH, CDR2 LQKENI. The V gene lost 3 bases and the J gene lost 6 bases, with 11 bases spanning the gap. In nucleotides, the CDR3 is TGTGCCAGCTCACCGGGGCAAGTCCATGGCTACACCTTC. Its translation is CASSPGQVHGYTF.

This clone is a singleton in its sample. The chain employs TRBV7-9 and TRBJ1-2, with 7 bases matching TRBD1. There are 16 residues in the CDR3. From germline, CDR1 is SEHNR and CDR2 FQNEAQ (reference sequence). V lost 5 bases to trimming and J lost 2 bases; unmatched junction nucleotides: 11. The DNA of the CDR3 is TGTGCCAGCAGCCCCAATCATCGACAGGGCAACTATGGCTACACCTTC. It encodes CASSPNHRQGNYGYTF.

The V and J genes are TRBV5-4 and TRBJ2-1, with 9 bases matching TRBD2. The CDR3 is 17 amino acids. J was trimmed by 5 bases and V by 3 bases; bases with no gene match: 12. Germline-derived CDR1 and CDR2 are SGHNT and YYREEE (reference sequence). CDR3 amino acids: CASSWGRGGARDNEQFF. The CDR3 nucleotides are TGTGCCAGCAGCTGGGGCCGCGGGGGGGCCAGAGACAATGAGCAGTTCTTC. The variable domain in full, with the rest retrieved from reference TRBV5-4 and TRBJ2-1, is ETGVTQSPTHLIKTRGQQVTLRCSSQSGHNTVSWYQQALGQGPQFIFQYYREEENGRGNFPPRFSGLQFPNYSSELNVNALELDDSALYLCASSWGRGGARDNEQFFGPGTRLTVL.

This rearrangement joins TRBV4-1 to TRBJ1-2; no definite D call. The V gene lost 1 base and the J gene lost 4 bases, with 19 bases spanning the gap. Germline values: CDR1 MGHRA, CDR2 YSYEKL. There are 17 residues in the CDR3. The CDR3 loop reads CASSQVSLGGTLYGYTF. DNA for the CDR3: TGCGCCAGCAGCCAAGTCTCCCTCGGCGGTACCCTCTATGGCTACACCTTC.